This TCR beta chain was sequenced for a study of blood T cell repertoires in COVID-19. Here immunoSEQ multiplex PCR was the method, and the copy in TCRdb shows in-frame clones only, minus some. In the table there are some 320,000 clones, 90% of which are singletons. The V gene's germline CDR1 is MNHEY and CDR2 SMNVEV (reference sequence). The V gene lost 6 bases and the J gene lost 4 bases, with 18 bases spanning the gap. The CDR3 is 15 amino acids. This clone showed up just a few times. The receptor was derived from a man aged 60 to 75 who had recovered from COVID-19. The chain has TRBV27 and TRBJ1-1, with unresolved D. Material for sequencing was PBMCs or T cells enriched from blood (not recorded which). CDR3 DNA: TGTGCCAGCAGACCCAACGGGCCGGGGAGCACTGAAGCTTTCTTT. Its protein is CASRPNGPGSTEAFF.